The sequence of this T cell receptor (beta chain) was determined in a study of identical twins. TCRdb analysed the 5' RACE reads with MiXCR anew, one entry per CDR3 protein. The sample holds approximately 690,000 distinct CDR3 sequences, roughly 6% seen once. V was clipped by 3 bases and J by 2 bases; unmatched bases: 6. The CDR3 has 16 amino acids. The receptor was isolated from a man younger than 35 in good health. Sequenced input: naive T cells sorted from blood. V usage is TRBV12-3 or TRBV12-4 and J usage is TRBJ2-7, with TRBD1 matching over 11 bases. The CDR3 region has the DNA TGTGCCAGCAGTTTCCATGGACAGGGGGCTCCCTACGAGCAGTACTTC. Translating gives CASSFHGQGAPYEQYF.